This T cell receptor (beta chain) came from a study of T-cell memory formation after mild COVID-19. TCRdb reanalysed the 5' RACE reads using MiXCR and keeps one entry per CDR3 protein. The data contain 300,000 to 350,000 distinct CDR3 sequences, roughly an eighth of them singletons. The V gene's germline CDR1 is SEHNR and CDR2 FQNEAQ (reference sequence). With V trimmed by 5 bases and J by 5 bases, 8 bases remained unmatched. This CDR3 spans 14 amino acids. This clonotype was seen more than once but under ten times. The sample comprised PBMCs or a T cell subset sorted from them (not recorded which). The receptor was isolated from a man between 18 and 35 years old who had mild COVID-19 (a few samples of this study predate the infection). Cell type and time point are not known. This chain uses TRBV7-9 with TRBJ2-7, with 8 bases fitting TRBD1. CDR3 amino acids: CASSVRQGSHEQYF. As DNA, the CDR3 is TGTGCCAGCAGCGTCCGACAGGGGAGTCACGAGCAGTACTTC. Using reference TRBV7-9 and TRBJ2-7 for the parts outside the CDR3, the full variable domain is DTGVSQNPRHKITKRGQNVTFRCDPISEHNRLYWYRQTLGQGPEFLTYFQNEAQLEKSRLLSDRFSAERPKGSFSTLEIQRTEQGDSAMYLCASSVRQGSHEQYFGPGTRLTVT.